This paragraph covers one T cell receptor (beta chain) sequence. The CDR3 consists of 14 residues. Germline values: CDR1 MRHNA, CDR2 SNTAGT. The V segment lost 3 bases and the J segment 6 bases; nucleotides outside the gene matches: 5. This entry belongs to a study of blood T cell repertoires in COVID-19. Study background: Acute and convalescent COVID-19 samples came from the United States, Italy and Spain.

Clones were sequenced by immunoSEQ multiplex PCR, and TCRdb holds only the in-frame ones, with some missing. This table holds around 170,000 clones, under 85% found once. The receptor comes from a woman aged 40 to 49 with acute or convalescent COVID-19. V and J are TRBV6-4 and TRBJ1-5, with 7 bases identical to TRBD1. Sequencing was carried out using peripheral blood. CDR3 sequence (DNA): TGTGCCAGCAGTGAACAGGGGTCGGGTCAGCCCCAGCATTTT. Encoded protein: CASSEQGSGQPQHF.